This T cell receptor (beta chain) was found in a study of T cells in Graves' hyperthyroidism and ophthalmopathy. On this clonotype: As yet, its antigen is unknown.

Study-wide results and limits: The blood repertoire included most of the expanded thyroid clonotypes above 0.001.

Amplified TCR beta CDR3 regions came from RNA transcripts. First-round RT-PCR targeting the TCR CDR3 was performed with the HTBI primer set. TCRdb processed the multiplex PCR reads anew with MiXCR; each CDR3 protein has one entry. The repertoire has about 640,000 distinct CDR3 sequences, less than 25% of them found once; the top ten carry more than 30%. Germline V gene data show CDR1 as SGHRS and CDR2 as YFSETQ. The CDR3 totals 13 residues. V gave up 3 bases and J gave up 10 bases, with 16 bases separating them. The chain uses TRBV5-1 and TRBJ1-1; no reliable D call. This TCR derives from a young man with Graves' ophthalmopathy. What was sequenced was blood. CDR3 sequence reads: CASSYGGPPRAFF. The CDR3 DNA reads TGCGCCAGCAGCTACGGTGGCCCCCCCCGAGCTTTCTTT.